This TCR beta chain was sequenced in a study of T cell responses to AZD1222 COVID-19 vaccine. Only in-frame clones appear in the TCRdb table, and some are missing; sequencing was by immunoSEQ multiplex PCR. The table includes 100,000 or so clones, 80% to 90% detected once. General study results and limits: The peak T cell response came first, and repertoires were sampled only after it. Unmutated variant regions reportedly attract nearly half of all spike-specific TCRs.

Second doses at about 4 or about 12 weeks were pooled. The CDR3 totals 14 residues. With 1 base removed from V and 9 bases from J, the gap between germline ends came to 13 bases. Looked up from germline, CDR1 is LNHDA and CDR2 is SQIVND (reference sequence). Comment on this clone: What it recognizes is unknown.

V and J are TRBV19 and TRBJ2-1; possible D gene TRBD1, 5 bases. This receptor was obtained from an adult who received the AZD1222 COVID-19 vaccine. The starting material was peripheral blood, obtained 28 days after the second AZD1222 dose. CDR3 nucleotide sequence: TGTGCCAGTAGTATAGGAACAGGTTTTGGTGAGCAGTTCTTC. Its translation is CASSIGTGFGEQFF.